This TCR beta chain was recovered during a study of OX40 agonist ivuxolimab in advanced cancers. Study-wide context: Ivuxolimab was a fully human IgG2 agonistic monoclonal antibody targeting the costimulatory receptor OX40 (CD134). Intravenous ivuxolimab was administered to patients every 2 weeks at six dose levels: 0.01, 0.1, 0.3, 1.5, 3 and 10 mg/kg. Of the 50 to 55 patients in dose escalation, 19 had hepatocellular carcinoma, around 15 had melanoma, 9 had renal cell carcinoma and 9 had head and neck cancer. In the dose-escalation cohort, about four fifths of patients were male, and the mean age was roughly 60 years with a range of about 20 to 79. Patients were allowed to have had prior anti-PD-1, anti-PD-L1 or anti-CTLA-4 therapy, and roughly two fifths of the dose-escalation patients had been treated with checkpoint inhibitors. Three dose-escalation patients achieved partial responses, one with hepatocellular carcinoma and two with cutaneous melanoma. Peripheral TCRbeta sequencing aimed to test whether ivuxolimab altered TCR sequence diversity and caused clonal T-cell expansion. The paper covers the monotherapy dose-escalation part of the phase I ivuxolimab trial, which included N of about 50 patients. What the research found in general, with its limitations: After ivuxolimab, more expanded clones were found on average in CD8+ T cells than in CD4+ T cells. In partial responders in the 0.1-3.0 mg/kg groups, normalized peripheral clonal expansion was found to be among the lowest, especially among CD8+ T cells. Clonal expansion of both CD4+ and CD8+ blood T cells was observed from baseline to week 6 at doses 0.1 to 3.0 mg/kg. Low levels of normalized T-cell clonal expansion were also seen in some patients who did not respond. The antigen specificity of the peripheral T cells that underwent clonal expansion was not determined.

Genomic DNA was extracted from sorted cells for sequencing of the TCRbeta CDR3 region. The immunoSEQ Assay was used to sequence the TCRbeta CDR3 regions. The clones in this table, taken by TCRdb from immuneACCESS, are in-frame only. Not every clone is retained; where verified, under half of the shortfall comes from an unresolved V gene, and the cause of the rest is unknown. Within this sample are around 7,000 clones, with nearly 75% of them counted one time only. In total, the top ten clones hold approximately 25% of the sample. This clone was detected a few times. The antigen it binds to is not known. Base qualities are not at hand, and no much larger clone is one base apart. Other nucleotide sequences from this sample produce the same CDR3. Patients with a history of autoimmune disease or receiving systemic immunosuppression were excluded from the trial. Peripheral blood for TCR sequencing was drawn from every dose cohort at baseline, at cycle 4 day 1 and at cycle 7 day 1. Samples came from an open-label, multicenter, first-in-human phase I dose-escalation trial of ivuxolimab. Adults with locally advanced or metastatic melanoma, renal cell carcinoma, hepatocellular carcinoma or head and neck squamous cell carcinoma were enrolled in the trial. CD4+ and CD8+ T cells were sorted separately from peripheral blood before TCR sequencing.

From the cysteine up to the phenylalanine, the CDR3 has a length of 15 residues. Just the 45-base CDR3 DNA is kept, in frame starting at base 1. The junction shows trimming of 4 bases on V and 4 bases on J, and the gene matches do not reach 8 bases of it. Via the germline V gene, CDR1 is SGHVS and CDR2 FNYEAQ. The specimen comprised CD4+ or CD8+ T cells sorted from blood, sampled in a trial of the OX40 agonist ivuxolimab. The chain is assembled from TRBV7-6 and TRBJ2-7; 9 of the junction bases match TRBD1. The receptor's source is an adult with an advanced solid tumor such as melanoma, head and neck, liver or kidney cancer. The CDR3 corresponds to CASSSGTGSSYEQYF. In nucleotide form, the sequence is TGTGCCAGCAGCTCGGGGACAGGGAGTTCTTACGAGCAGTACTTC.